This T cell receptor (beta chain) was found in a study of blood T cell repertoires in COVID-19 (dated by TCRdb to between 2020 and 2021). Regarding the complete study: Samples from collaborators originated in the United States, Italy and Spain and spanned both the acute and convalescent phases of COVID-19. The prospective study material was composed of cDNA or gDNA derived from T cells, B-cell-depleted T cells, or PBMCs. Subjects who had been exposed to COVID-19, were actively infected with it, or had recovered from it provided the deeply sampled blood TCRbeta repertoires that made up the dataset. The repertoires were made available in a free public database intended to serve as a resource for research on the immune response to SARS-CoV-2. Samples were obtained from the ongoing ImmuneRACE study (first 160 participants) and from about 1,300 subjects provided by 6 global collaborators. Sample metadata almost always included a de-identified subject ID, COVID-19 status, age in years and sex. Where HLA class I and class II types were available, the types were taken from metadata supplied by the sample provider, not from assay-based typing.

TCRbeta CDR3 regions were amplified from genomic DNA using the immunoSEQ Assay, a bias-controlled multiplex PCR. The authors' pipeline ran thus. Within the assay, amplification of reference gene primers was used to estimate how many nucleated cells each sample contained. To quantify the absolute abundance of each unique TCRbeta CDR3 rearrangement, sequence reads were collapsed and filtered. For each sample, productive Simpson clonality was calculated as the square root of Simpson's diversity index over productive rearrangements. This immuneACCESS table, as held by TCRdb, lists in-frame sequences with V and J called but not all clones. Of the missing ones, under half trace to an unresolved V gene in checked studies; the others have no known cause. V, J and clone size are those of that table, while D and trimming were read from the DNA. A total of approximately 300,000 clones appear in this sample, about nine tenths of them only once. The ten largest make up around 4% of the sample.

CDR1 SNHLY and CDR2 FYNNEI are derived from the germline V gene. The CDR3 sequence holds 18 residues, the cysteine and phenylalanine included. Kept here is only the CDR3 DNA, which spans 54 bases and is read in frame from base 1. The junction carries 22 bases between V and J, which are trimmed by 1 base and 7 bases respectively. Comments on this clone: The clone's antigen remains unknown. There are no base qualities to consult, and no much larger clone falls within one base.

Broader findings and caveats from the paper: How much clinical and demographic metadata was included differed by source and by participant, and the metadata was provided uncurated.

In the prospective study, participants were about 18 to 100 years old, resided in approximately 25 geographic areas of the United States, and were enrolled through a virtual design. Cohort assignment in the prospective study relied on participant-reported clinical history from a screening survey and a study questionnaire. Recovered participants in ImmuneRACE Cohort 3 were defined by two consecutive negative NP/OP PCR tests, clearance by a healthcare professional, or resolution of symptoms. Each participant in the prospective study had whole blood, serum and a nasopharyngeal or oropharyngeal swab collected by mobile phlebotomists. Additional blood draws and questionnaires over an approximately 2-month period could optionally be provided by prospective study participants. Before DNA extraction, blood samples from the prospective study were shipped at room temperature or frozen.

Sequencing was done on a sample of PBMCs or T cells enriched from blood (not recorded which). This sequence uses TRBV2 and TRBJ1-4; matching of 5 bases hints at TRBD1 as the D gene. This TCR was recovered from a man younger than 45 who had recovered from COVID-19. The nucleotide sequence is given as TGTGCCAGCAGTGAAGAGCAGGTGTCTCAGGGTCGGGCTGAAAAACTGTTTTTT. It encodes CASSEEQVSQGRAEKLFF. Where the CDR3 stops, the reference TRBV2 and TRBJ1-4 genes take over; the full variable domain is EPEVTQTPSHQVTQMGQEVILRCVPISNHLYFYWYRQILGQKVEFLVSFYNNEISEKSEIFDDQFSVERPDGSNFTLKIRSTKLEDSAMYFCASSEEQVSQGRAEKLFFGSGTQLSVL.